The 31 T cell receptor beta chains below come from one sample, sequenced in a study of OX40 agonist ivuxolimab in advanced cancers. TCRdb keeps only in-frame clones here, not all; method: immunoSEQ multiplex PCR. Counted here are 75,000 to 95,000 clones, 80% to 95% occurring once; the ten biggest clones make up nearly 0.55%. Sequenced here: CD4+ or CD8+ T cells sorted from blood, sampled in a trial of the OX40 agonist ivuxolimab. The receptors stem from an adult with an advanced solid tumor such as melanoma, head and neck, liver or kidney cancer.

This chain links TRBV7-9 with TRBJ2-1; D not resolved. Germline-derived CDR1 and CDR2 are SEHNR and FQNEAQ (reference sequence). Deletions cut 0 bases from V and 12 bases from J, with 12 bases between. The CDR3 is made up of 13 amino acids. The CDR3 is CASSLAQGLGQFF. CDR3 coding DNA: TGTGCCAGCAGCTTAGCGCAAGGTTTAGGGCAGTTCTTC. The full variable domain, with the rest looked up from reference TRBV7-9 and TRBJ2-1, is DTGVSQNPRHKITKRGQNVTFRCDPISEHNRLYWYRQTLGQGPEFLTYFQNEAQLEKSRLLSDRFSAERPKGSFSTLEIQRTEQGDSAMYLCASSLAQGLGQFFGPGTRLTVL.

The chain's CDR3 is CASSPRRDRRTGYTF. The CDR3 nucleotides read TGTGCCAGCTCACCACGAAGGGACAGACGAACTGGCTACACCTTC. The J gene is TRBJ1-2, the V gene TRBV18; 7 bases fit TRBD1. This CDR3 region has 15 residues. J was trimmed by 7 bases and V by 1 base; bases with no gene match: 9. Germline V CDR1 and CDR2: KGHSH, LQKENI.

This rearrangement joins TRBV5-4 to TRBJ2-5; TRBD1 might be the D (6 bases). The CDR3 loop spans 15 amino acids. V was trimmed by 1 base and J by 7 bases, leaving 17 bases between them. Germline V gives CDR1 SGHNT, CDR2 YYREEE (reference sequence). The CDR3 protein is CASSLFLQGIGTQYF. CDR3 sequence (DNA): TGTGCCAGCAGCTTGTTTTTACAGGGAATAGGGACCCAGTACTTC.

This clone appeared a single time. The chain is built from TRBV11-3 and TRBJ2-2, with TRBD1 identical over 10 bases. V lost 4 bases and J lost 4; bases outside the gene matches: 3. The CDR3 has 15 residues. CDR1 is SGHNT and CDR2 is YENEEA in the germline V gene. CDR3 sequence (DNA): TGTGCCAGCAGCTCCGGGACAGGGGTCACCGGGGAGCTGTTTTTT. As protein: CASSSGTGVTGELFF. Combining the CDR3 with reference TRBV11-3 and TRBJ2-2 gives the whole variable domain EAGVVQSPRYKIIEKKQPVAFWCNPISGHNTLYWYLQNLGQGPELLIRYENEEAVDDSQLPKDRFSAERLKGVDSTLKIQPAELGDSAVYLCASSSGTGVTGELFFGEGSRLTVL.

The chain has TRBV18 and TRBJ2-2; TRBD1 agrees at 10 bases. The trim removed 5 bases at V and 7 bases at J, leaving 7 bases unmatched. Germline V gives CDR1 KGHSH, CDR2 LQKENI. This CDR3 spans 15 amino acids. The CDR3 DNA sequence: TGTGCCAGCTCAACTGGACAGGGGGGACTCGGGGAGCTGTTTTTT. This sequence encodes CASSTGQGGLGELFF.

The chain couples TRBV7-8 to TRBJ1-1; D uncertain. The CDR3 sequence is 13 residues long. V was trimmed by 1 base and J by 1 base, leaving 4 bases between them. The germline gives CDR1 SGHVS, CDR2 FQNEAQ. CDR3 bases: TGTGCCAGCAGCTTAGGTCGGAACACTGAAGCTTTCTTT. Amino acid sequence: CASSLGRNTEAFF.

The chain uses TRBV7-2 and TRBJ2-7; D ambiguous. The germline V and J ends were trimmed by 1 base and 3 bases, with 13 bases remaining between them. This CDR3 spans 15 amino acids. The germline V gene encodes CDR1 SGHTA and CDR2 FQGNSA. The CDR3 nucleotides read TGTGCCAGCAGCTTAGATTCACAGACGGGCTACGAGCAGTACTTC. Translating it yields CASSLDSQTGYEQYF.

DNA for the CDR3: TGTGCCAGCAGTCTCCCCCTCCCGTCCCGAACTACAAACTCCTACGAGCAGTACTTC. Amino acid sequence: CASSLPLPSRTTNSYEQYF. The chain combines TRBV28 with TRBJ2-7; no definite D call. The CDR3 covers 19 residues. The germline V and J ends were trimmed by 5 bases and 0 bases, with 26 bases remaining between them. Germline CDR1 reads MDHEN; CDR2 reads SYDVKM.

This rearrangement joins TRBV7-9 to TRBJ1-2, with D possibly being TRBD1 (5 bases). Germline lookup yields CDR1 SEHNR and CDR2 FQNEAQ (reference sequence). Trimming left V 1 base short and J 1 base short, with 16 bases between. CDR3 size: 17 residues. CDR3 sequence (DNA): TGTGCCAGCAGCTTAGGGGCCATGGGGACCTTTAACTATGGCTACACCTTC. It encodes CASSLGAMGTFNYGYTF. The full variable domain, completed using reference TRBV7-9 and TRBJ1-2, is DTGVSQNPRHKITKRGQNVTFRCDPISEHNRLYWYRQTLGQGPEFLTYFQNEAQLEKSRLLSDRFSAERPKGSFSTLEIQRTEQGDSAMYLCASSLGAMGTFNYGYTFGSGTRLTVV.

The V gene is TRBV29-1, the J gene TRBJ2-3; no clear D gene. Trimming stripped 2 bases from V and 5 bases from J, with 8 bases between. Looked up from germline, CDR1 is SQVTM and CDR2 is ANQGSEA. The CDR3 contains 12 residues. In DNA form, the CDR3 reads TGCAGCGTTGAACCCTCCGGAGATACGCAGTATTTT. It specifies CSVEPSGDTQYF.

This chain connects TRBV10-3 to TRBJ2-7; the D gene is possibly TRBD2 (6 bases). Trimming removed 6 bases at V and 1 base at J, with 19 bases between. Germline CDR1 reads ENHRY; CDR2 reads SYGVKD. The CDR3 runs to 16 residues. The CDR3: CAIRTQEGTGSYEQYF. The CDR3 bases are TGTGCCATCAGAACCCAGGAGGGGACGGGGTCCTACGAGCAGTACTTC.

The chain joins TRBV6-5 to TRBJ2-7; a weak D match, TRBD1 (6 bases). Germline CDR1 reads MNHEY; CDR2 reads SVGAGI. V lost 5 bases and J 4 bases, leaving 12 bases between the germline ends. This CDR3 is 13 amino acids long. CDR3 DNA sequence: TGTGCCAGCAGTAGCCCCGACAGGTACGAGCAGTACTTC. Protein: CASSSPDRYEQYF.

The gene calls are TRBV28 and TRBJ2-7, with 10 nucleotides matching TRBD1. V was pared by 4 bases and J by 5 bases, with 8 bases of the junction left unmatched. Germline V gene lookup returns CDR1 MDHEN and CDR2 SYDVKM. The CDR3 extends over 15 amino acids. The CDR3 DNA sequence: TGTGCCAGCAGTTACCGAAGGACAGGGGGAAACGAGCAGTACTTC. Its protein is CASSYRRTGGNEQYF.

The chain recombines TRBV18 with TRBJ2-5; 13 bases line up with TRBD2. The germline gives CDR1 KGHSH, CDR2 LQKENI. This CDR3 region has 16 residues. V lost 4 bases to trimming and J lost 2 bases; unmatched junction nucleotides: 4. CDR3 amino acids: CASSHGLAGEQETQYF. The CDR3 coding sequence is TGTGCCAGCTCACACGGACTAGCGGGAGAGCAAGAGACCCAGTACTTC.

CDR3 bases: TGTGCCAGCAGCTTAGTTGGGAGCGCCACTGAAGCTTTCTTT. Its translation: CASSLVGSATEAFF. V usage is TRBV7-9 and J usage is TRBJ1-1; D remains ambiguous. CDR1 SEHNR and CDR2 FQNEAQ come from the germline V gene (reference sequence). The CDR3 loop spans 14 amino acids. Trimming took off 1 base at V and 4 bases at J, with 10 bases between the two ends. Looking up the rest from reference TRBV7-9 and TRBJ1-1 gives the full variable domain: DTGVSQNPRHKITKRGQNVTFRCDPISEHNRLYWYRQTLGQGPEFLTYFQNEAQLEKSRLLSDRFSAERPKGSFSTLEIQRTEQGDSAMYLCASSLVGSATEAFFGQGTRLTVV.

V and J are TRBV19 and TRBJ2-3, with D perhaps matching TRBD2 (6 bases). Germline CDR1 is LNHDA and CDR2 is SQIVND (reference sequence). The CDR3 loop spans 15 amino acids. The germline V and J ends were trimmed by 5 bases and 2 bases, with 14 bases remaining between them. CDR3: CASSYGGGLTDTQYF. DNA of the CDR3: TGTGCCAGTAGTTACGGTGGGGGACTCACAGATACGCAGTATTTT.

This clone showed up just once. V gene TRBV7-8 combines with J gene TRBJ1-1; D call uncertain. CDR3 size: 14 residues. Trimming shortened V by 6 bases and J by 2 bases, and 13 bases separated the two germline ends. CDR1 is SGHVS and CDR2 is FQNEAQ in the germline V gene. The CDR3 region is CASRLNPDNTEAFF. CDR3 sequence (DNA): TGTGCCAGCAGACTAAACCCGGACAACACTGAAGCTTTCTTT.

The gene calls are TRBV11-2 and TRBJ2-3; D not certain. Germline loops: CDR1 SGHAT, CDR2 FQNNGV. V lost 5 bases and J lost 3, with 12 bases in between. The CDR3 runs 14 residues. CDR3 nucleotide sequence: TGTGCCAGCAGCCTCTTACTTGGGACAGATACGCAGTATTTT. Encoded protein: CASSLLLGTDTQYF.

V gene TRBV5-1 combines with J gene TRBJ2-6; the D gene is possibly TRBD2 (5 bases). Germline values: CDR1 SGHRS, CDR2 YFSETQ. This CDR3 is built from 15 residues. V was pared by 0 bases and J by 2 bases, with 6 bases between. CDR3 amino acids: CASSLAGTGANVLTF. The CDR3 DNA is TGCGCCAGCAGCTTGGCGGGGACTGGGGCCAACGTCCTGACTTTC.

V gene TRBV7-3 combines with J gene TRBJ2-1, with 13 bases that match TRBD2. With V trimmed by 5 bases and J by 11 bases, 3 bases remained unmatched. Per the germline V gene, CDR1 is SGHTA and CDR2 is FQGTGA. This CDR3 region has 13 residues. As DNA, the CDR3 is TGTGCCAGCAGCGCCGGGACTAGCGGGAAGCAGTTCTTC. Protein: CASSAGTSGKQFF.

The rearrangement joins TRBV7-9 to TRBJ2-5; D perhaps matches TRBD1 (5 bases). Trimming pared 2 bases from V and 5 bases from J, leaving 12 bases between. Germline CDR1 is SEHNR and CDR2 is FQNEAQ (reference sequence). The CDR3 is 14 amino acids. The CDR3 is CASSLNSRAETQYF. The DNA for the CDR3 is TGTGCCAGCAGCTTAAATTCCAGGGCGGAGACCCAGTACTTC.

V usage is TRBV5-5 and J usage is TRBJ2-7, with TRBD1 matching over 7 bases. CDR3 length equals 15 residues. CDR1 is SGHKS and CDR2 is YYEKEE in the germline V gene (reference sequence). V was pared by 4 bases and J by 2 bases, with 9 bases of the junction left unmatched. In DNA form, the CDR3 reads TGTGCCAGCAGCCTAGGACAGGCCGTTCCCTACGAGCAGTACTTC. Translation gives CASSLGQAVPYEQYF.

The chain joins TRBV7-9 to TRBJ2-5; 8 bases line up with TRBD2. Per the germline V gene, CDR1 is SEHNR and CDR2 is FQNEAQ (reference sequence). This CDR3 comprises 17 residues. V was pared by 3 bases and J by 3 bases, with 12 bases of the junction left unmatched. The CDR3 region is CASSFWGGRPGKETQYF. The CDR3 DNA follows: TGTGCCAGCAGCTTCTGGGGCGGGAGGCCTGGAAAAGAGACCCAGTACTTC.

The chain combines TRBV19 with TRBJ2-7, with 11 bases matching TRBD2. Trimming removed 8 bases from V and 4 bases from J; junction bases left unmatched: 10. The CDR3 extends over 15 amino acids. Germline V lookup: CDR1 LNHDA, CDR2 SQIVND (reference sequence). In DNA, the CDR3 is TGTGCCAGTCGGCTCCGGACTAGCGGGCCTTACGAGCAGTACTTC. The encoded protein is CASRLRTSGPYEQYF.

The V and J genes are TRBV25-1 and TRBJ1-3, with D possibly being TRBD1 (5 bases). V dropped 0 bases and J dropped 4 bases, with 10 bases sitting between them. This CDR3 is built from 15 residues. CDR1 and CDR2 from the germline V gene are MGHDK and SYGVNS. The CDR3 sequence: CASSEYRGSGNTIYF. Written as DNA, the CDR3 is TGTGCCAGCAGTGAATATCGGGGGTCCGGAAACACCATATATTTT.

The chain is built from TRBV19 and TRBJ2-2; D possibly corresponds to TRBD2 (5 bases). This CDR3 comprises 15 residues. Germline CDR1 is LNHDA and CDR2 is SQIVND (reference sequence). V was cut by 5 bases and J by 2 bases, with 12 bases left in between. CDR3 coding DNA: TGTGCCAGTAGTCCGGGGAGTTTTAACACCGGGGAGCTGTTTTTT. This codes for CASSPGSFNTGELFF.

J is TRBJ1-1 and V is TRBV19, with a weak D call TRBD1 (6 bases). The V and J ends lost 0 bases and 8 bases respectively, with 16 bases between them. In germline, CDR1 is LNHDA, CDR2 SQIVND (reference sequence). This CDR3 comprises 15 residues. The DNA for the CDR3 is TGTGCCAGTAGTATAGATCCTCGGGGCAGGGGAGAAGCTTTCTTT. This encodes CASSIDPRGRGEAFF.

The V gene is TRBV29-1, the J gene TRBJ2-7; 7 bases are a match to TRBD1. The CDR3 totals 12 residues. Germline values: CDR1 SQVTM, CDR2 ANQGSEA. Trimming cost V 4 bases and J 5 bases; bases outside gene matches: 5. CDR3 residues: CSVVGQVHEQYF. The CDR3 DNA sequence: TGCAGCGTTGTCGGACAGGTCCACGAGCAGTACTTC.

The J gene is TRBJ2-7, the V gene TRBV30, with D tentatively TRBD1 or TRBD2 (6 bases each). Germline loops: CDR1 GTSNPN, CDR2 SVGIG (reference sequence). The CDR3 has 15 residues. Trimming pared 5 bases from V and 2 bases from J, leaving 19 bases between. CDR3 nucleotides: TGTGCCTGGGGAGGGGCCGGTAGGGGGACCTACGAGCAGTACTTC. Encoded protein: CAWGGAGRGTYEQYF.

This CDR3 reads CSVTGSSGANVLTF. The CDR3 bases are TGCAGCGTCACAGGGAGCTCTGGGGCCAACGTCCTGACTTTC. The chain recombines TRBV29-1 with TRBJ2-6; D possibly corresponds to TRBD1 (6 bases). Germline CDR1 is SQVTM and CDR2 is ANQGSEA. CDR3 size: 14 residues. Trimming left V 6 bases short and J 0 bases short, with 9 bases between.

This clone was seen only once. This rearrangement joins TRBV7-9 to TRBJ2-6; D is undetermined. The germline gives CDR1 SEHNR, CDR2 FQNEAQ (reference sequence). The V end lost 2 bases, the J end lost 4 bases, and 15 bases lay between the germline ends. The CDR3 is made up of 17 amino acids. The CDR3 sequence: CASSLLGPLGGANVLTF. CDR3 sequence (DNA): TGTGCCAGCAGCTTATTAGGGCCCCTGGGAGGGGCCAACGTCCTGACTTTC.